Listed below are T cell receptor beta chains from one sample, sequenced in a study of blood T cell repertoires in COVID-19. Data came from immunoSEQ multiplex PCR; TCRdb stores just in-frame clones and leaves some out. The sample contains around 100,000 clones, around 88% of which appear only once. Sequenced sample: peripheral blood. All receptors derive from an elderly man with acute or convalescent COVID-19. CDR3s include the opening cysteine and the closing phenylalanine or tryptophan. The order of the fields is clone size, D gene, V gene, J gene, CDR3 protein, CDR3 DNA. D genes are given only for firm matches. Part of the rows lack a size; the others show once, few, many or a class for expanded clones.

>.|.|TRBV5-1|TRBJ2-3
CASSLSIPTDTQYF
TGCGCCAGCAGCTTGAGCATCCCCACAGATACGCAGTATTTT
>.|TRBD1|TRBV6-5|TRBJ2-3
CASSSPGQGDTQYF
TGTGCCAGCAGTTCCCCGGGACAGGGGGATACGCAGTATTTT
>.|.|TRBV19|TRBJ1-6
CASSITEYNSPLHF
TGTGCCAGTAGTATAACCGAGTATAATTCACCCCTCCACTTT
>.|.|TRBV5-1|TRBJ2-3
CASTLGADSGTDTQYF
TGCGCCAGCACCCTTGGTGCTGATTCGGGCACAGATACGCAGTATTTT
>once|TRBD1|TRBV2|TRBJ2-1
CASSSDRGNNEQFF
TGTGCCAGCAGCTCGGACAGGGGGAACAATGAGCAGTTCTTC
>once|TRBD2|TRBV7-9|TRBJ2-5
CASSYLAGGQETQYF
TGTGCCAGCAGCTATTTAGCGGGAGGTCAAGAGACCCAGTACTTC
>.|TRBD2|TRBV5-1|TRBJ2-3
CASSPGSRAGATDTQYF
TGCGCCAGCAGCCCCGGGAGCCGGGCGGGAGCGACAGATACGCAGTATTTT
>.|.|TRBV5-5|TRBJ1-1
CASSLTTDTEAFF
TGTGCCAGCAGCTTGACTACGGACACTGAAGCTTTCTTT
>.|TRBD1|TRBV28|TRBJ1-4
CASSPPGTGVEKLFF
TGTGCCAGCAGTCCTCCCGGGACAGGGGTGGAGAAACTGTTTTTT
>.|.|TRBV28|TRBJ1-2
CASRGYRDGYTF
TGTGCCAGCAGAGGCTACAGGGATGGCTACACCTTC
>.|.|TRBV6-5|TRBJ2-7
CASSSGFAPYEQYF
TGTGCCAGCAGTTCAGGATTTGCCCCCTACGAGCAGTACTTC
>.|.|TRBV11-2|TRBJ1-1
CASSLSFGGLDTEAFF
TGTGCCAGCAGCTTATCGTTCGGGGGTTTAGACACTGAAGCTTTCTTT
>.|.|TRBV29-1|TRBJ1-5
CSVVPGRGSNQPQHF
TGCAGCGTTGTCCCAGGGCGAGGTAGCAATCAGCCCCAGCATTTT
>.|.|TRBV7-2|TRBJ2-1
CASSPDSYNEQFF
TGTGCCAGCAGCCCGGACAGTTACAATGAGCAGTTCTTC
>.|TRBD2|TRBV2|TRBJ2-3
CATTPRLAGGKDTQYF
TGTGCCACCACCCCGCGTCTAGCGGGAGGGAAAGATACGCAGTATTTT
>.|.|TRBV4-2|TRBJ2-1
CASSQGLRLGGKYNEQFF
TGTGCCAGCAGCCAAGGCCTAAGGTTAGGCGGGAAGTACAATGAGCAGTTCTTC
>.|.|TRBV18|TRBJ1-1
CASSPSGNTEAFF
TGTGCCAGCTCACCTAGCGGGAACACTGAAGCTTTCTTT
>.|.|TRBV5-4|TRBJ2-6
CASSPRLLSGANVLTF
TGTGCCAGCAGCCCCAGACTACTTTCAGGGGCCAACGTCCTGACTTTC
>.|.|TRBV5-1|TRBJ1-1
CASSLELDTEAFF
TGCGCCAGCAGCTTGGAACTAGACACTGAAGCTTTCTTT
>.|TRBD2|TRBV5-1|TRBJ2-2
CASSIGGSNTGELFF
TGCGCCAGCAGTATCGGGGGGTCGAACACCGGGGAGCTGTTTTTT
>.|TRBD2|TRBV7-9|TRBJ2-1
CASSLGTSGSEEQFF
TGTGCCAGCAGCTTAGGGACTAGCGGGAGTGAGGAGCAGTTCTTC
>.|.|TRBV7-8|TRBJ1-3
CASSPGGWTVGNTIYF
TGTGCCAGCAGCCCGGGGGGGTGGACAGTGGGAAACACCATATATTTT
>.|.|TRBV19|TRBJ1-6
CASMGAPPNNSPLHF
TGTGCCAGCATGGGGGCCCCGCCGAATAATTCACCCCTCCACTTT
>.|.|TRBV19|TRBJ1-2
CASSIESGIGGYTF
TGTGCCAGTAGTATTGAGTCGGGGATTGGCGGCTACACCTTC
>.|TRBD2|TRBV30|TRBJ2-2
CAWRRQRDHGELFF
TGTGCCTGGAGAAGACAGCGGGACCACGGGGAGCTGTTTTTT
>.|.|TRBV29-1|TRBJ2-7
CSVESGPAYEQYF
TGCAGCGTTGAGAGCGGACCAGCCTACGAGCAGTACTTC
>.|TRBD1|TRBV3-1/TRBV3-2|TRBJ2-1
CASSAGTVSDEQFF
TGTGCCAGCAGCGCCGGGACAGTTTCGGATGAGCAGTTCTTC
>.|TRBD2|TRBV5-1|TRBJ2-7
CASSLTGTKSSEQYF
TGCGCCAGCAGCCTAACCGGGACTAAGTCGAGCGAGCAGTACTTC
>.|.|TRBV5-4|TRBJ1-2
CASSLAQGRPYGYTF
TGTGCCAGCAGCTTGGCCCAGGGCCGCCCGTATGGCTACACCTTC
>.|.|TRBV30|TRBJ2-3
CAWSAGSLSTDTQYF
TGTGCCTGGAGCGCAGGTAGTCTAAGCACAGATACGCAGTATTTT
>.|.|TRBV7-3|TRBJ2-6
CASSDGHNSGANVLTF
TGTGCCAGCAGCGACGGACATAACTCTGGGGCCAACGTCCTGACTTTC
>.|.|TRBV9|TRBJ1-1
CASSVAGHANTEAFF
TGTGCCAGCAGCGTAGCGGGACACGCAAACACTGAAGCTTTCTTT
>.|.|TRBV6-5|TRBJ1-1
CASSYSITGGGTEAFF
TGTGCCAGCAGTTACTCGATTACGGGAGGTGGGACTGAAGCTTTCTTT
>once|.|TRBV2|TRBJ1-2
CASTRGGGFYGYTF
TGTGCCAGCACCCGCGGGGGGGGGTTCTATGGCTACACCTTC
>.|.|TRBV12-3/TRBV12-4|TRBJ1-2
CASRANYGYTF
TGTGCCAGCAGGGCCAACTATGGCTACACCTTC
>.|TRBD2|TRBV13|TRBJ2-5
CASSSYLAGVTETQYF
TGTGCCAGCAGCTCCTACTTAGCGGGAGTGACAGAGACCCAGTACTTC
>.|.|TRBV2|TRBJ1-1
CASSAGSYAFF
TGTGCCAGCAGTGCCGGGAGTTACGCTTTCTTT
>.|.|TRBV7-2|TRBJ2-5
CASSSKQIWETQYF
TGTGCCAGCAGCTCAAAACAGATCTGGGAGACCCAGTACTTC
>.|.|TRBV19|TRBJ2-5
CASSTSSGGETQYF
TGTGCCAGTAGTACATCCTCGGGTGGGGAGACCCAGTACTTC
>once|.|TRBV28|TRBJ1-1
CASSLGGHWNTEAFF
TGTGCCAGCAGTTTGGGTGGACATTGGAACACTGAAGCTTTCTTT
>.|.|TRBV11-2|TRBJ2-7
CASSRQLGNYEQYF
TGTGCCAGCAGCCGACAGCTCGGTAACTACGAGCAGTACTTC
>.|TRBD1|TRBV24-1|TRBJ1-2
CATSDTTGTGYGYTF
TGTGCCACCAGTGATACTACCGGGACAGGGTATGGCTACACCTTC
>.|TRBD1|TRBV19|TRBJ1-5
CASTTGGNQPQHF
TGTGCCAGTACGACAGGGGGCAATCAGCCCCAGCATTTT
>.|TRBD1|TRBV6-5|TRBJ2-7
CASRRTGVSYEQYF
TGTGCCAGCAGACGGACAGGGGTCTCCTACGAGCAGTACTTC
>.|.|TRBV6-1|TRBJ2-2
CASSDQVHTGELFF
TGTGCCAGCAGTGATCAGGTCCACACCGGGGAGCTGTTTTTT
>.|TRBD2|TRBV6-5|TRBJ2-7
CASSSHGRYYEQYF
TGTGCCAGCAGTTCTCACGGGAGGTACTACGAGCAGTACTTC
>.|TRBD2|TRBV2|TRBJ2-3
CASRLLAGGTDTQYF
TGTGCCAGCAGGTTATTAGCGGGAGGCACAGATACGCAGTATTTT